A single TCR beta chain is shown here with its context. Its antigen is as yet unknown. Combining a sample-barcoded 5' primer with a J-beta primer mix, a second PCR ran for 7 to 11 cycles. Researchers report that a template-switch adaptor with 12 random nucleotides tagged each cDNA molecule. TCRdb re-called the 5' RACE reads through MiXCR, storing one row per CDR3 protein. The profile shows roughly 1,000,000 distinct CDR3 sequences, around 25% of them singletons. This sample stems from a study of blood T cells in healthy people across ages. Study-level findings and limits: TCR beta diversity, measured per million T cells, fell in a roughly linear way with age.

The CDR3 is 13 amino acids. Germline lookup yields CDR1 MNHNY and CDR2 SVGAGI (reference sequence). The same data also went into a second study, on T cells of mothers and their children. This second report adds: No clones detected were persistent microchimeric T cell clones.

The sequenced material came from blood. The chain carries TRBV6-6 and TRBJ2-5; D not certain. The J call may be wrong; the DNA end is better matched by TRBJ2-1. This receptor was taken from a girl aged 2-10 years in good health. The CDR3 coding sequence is TGTGCCAGCAGTTACTCTGGCCGCAATGAGCAGTTCTTC. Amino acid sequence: CASSYSGRNEQFF.